This TCR beta chain was identified during a study of blood T cell repertoires in COVID-19. The overall study: PBMCs, B-cell-depleted T cells, or T cells were the source of the cDNA or gDNA that made up the material.

The CDR3 sequence is 15 residues long. Germline lookup yields CDR1 SGHDT and CDR2 YYEEEE. The V end lost 3 bases, the J end lost 3 bases, and 12 bases lay between the germline ends. Assay: immunoSEQ multiplex PCR; the TCRdb copy retains only in-frame clones and omits some. Of some 220,000 clones listed, around 81% were seen once; the top ten hold 5% to 8%. This chain links TRBV5-6 with TRBJ2-2; D unresolved. This clonotype was sampled from an older woman with active or convalescent COVID-19. Sequenced sample: peripheral blood. CDR3: CASSSMSPHTGELFF. The CDR3 DNA is TGTGCCAGCAGCTCCATGAGTCCCCACACCGGGGAGCTGTTTTTT.